This T cell receptor beta chain comes out of a study of T-cell reconstitution after alpha-beta-depleted transplantation in children. The study's findings and limits: After transplant, high TCRbeta diversity at day 60 in some patients arose from surviving recipient T cells and thymic progenitors.

Unique molecular identifiers were used in preparing the TCRbeta library. TCRdb called the PCR reads again in MiXCR, with one record for every CDR3 protein. The sample holds 65,000 to 75,000 distinct CDR3 sequences, 4.9% seen once. This CDR3 region has 17 residues. Looked up from germline, CDR1 is MGHDK and CDR2 is SYGVNS. Deletions cut 4 bases from V and 4 bases from J, with 22 bases between. This clonotype was counted many times. Its antigen remains unknown. This chain links TRBV25-1 with TRBJ1-2; a possible D gene is TRBD1 (6 bases). This TCR was sampled from a boy younger than two who had a stem cell transplant for acute myeloid leukemia, so the T cells may come from the graft donor. The sequenced sample was PBMCs, mostly from graft donor cells, obtained 180 days after TCRalphabeta/CD19-depleted stem cell transplant. The CDR3 DNA sequence: TGTGCCAGCAGTGGGTACCCTTACTCTGGACAGCCCTATGGCTACACCTTC. Translated, it gives CASSGYPYSGQPYGYTF.